The 14 T cell receptor beta chains below all came from one sample that was sequenced in a study of blood T cell repertoires in COVID-19. Method: immunoSEQ multiplex PCR; TCRdb's copy keeps in-frame clones and lacks some. The sample has 280,000 or so clones, roughly four fifths seen once. The material sequenced was peripheral blood. The receptor set was obtained from a woman aged 50 to 65 who had recovered from COVID-19.

This sequence joins TRBV9 and TRBJ1-1; D is ambiguous. Trimming stripped 0 bases from V and 1 base from J, with 7 bases between. The V gene's germline CDR1 is SGDLS and CDR2 YYNGEE. The CDR3 has 14 residues. The chain's CDR3 is CASSVEQKNTEAFF. The DNA of the CDR3 is TGTGCCAGCAGCGTAGAACAGAAGAACACTGAAGCTTTCTTT.

The gene calls are TRBV7-9 and TRBJ2-7; D perhaps matches TRBD1 (5 bases). The CDR3 has 13 amino acids. CDR1 SEHNR and CDR2 FQNEAQ come from the germline V gene (reference sequence). The germline V and J ends were trimmed by 8 bases and 3 bases, with 14 bases remaining between them. CDR3 region: CASANAQGYEQYF. CDR3 sequence (DNA): TGTGCCAGCGCCAACGCGCAGGGCTACGAGCAGTACTTC.

The CDR3 nucleotides read TGTGCCAGTAGTCCTACTCGGACAGATAACTATGGCTACACCTTC. It translates to CASSPTRTDNYGYTF. The chain has TRBV19 and TRBJ1-2, with D possibly matching TRBD1 (6 bases). V was shortened by 5 bases and J by 1 base, with 14 bases between the two germline ends. The CDR3 is 15 amino acids. Germline CDR1 is LNHDA and CDR2 is SQIVND (reference sequence).

CDR3 DNA: TGTGCCAGCAGCTTAGGGACAGCCAAGGGTGGCTACACCTTC. Encoded protein: CASSLGTAKGGYTF. The chain couples TRBV7-9 to TRBJ1-2, with D perhaps TRBD1 (6 bases). Trimming shortened V by 1 base and J by 7 bases, and 13 bases separated the two germline ends. The V gene's germline CDR1 is SEHNR and CDR2 FQNEAQ (reference sequence). The CDR3 has 14 amino acids.

There are a few counts of this clone. A read error may produce the germline difference seen at one junction end. The chain employs TRBV6-5 and TRBJ2-3, with a tentative D call TRBD2 (6 bases). The CDR3 spans 13 residues. Germline lookup yields CDR1 MNHEY and CDR2 SVGAGI. In nucleotides, the CDR3 is TGCGGCCACCGGGAGTCATACACAGATACGCAGTATTTT. Translation gives CGHRESYTDTQYF.

The chain has TRBV28 and TRBJ1-1; D is ambiguous. Trimming cost V 4 bases and J 6 bases, with 6 bases left between them. Germline CDR1 reads MDHEN; CDR2 reads SYDVKM. The CDR3 totals 11 residues. CDR3 coding DNA: TGTGCCAGCAGTTCCTCCGCTGAAGCTTTCTTT. Protein sequence: CASSSSAEAFF.

This chain joins TRBV24-1 and TRBJ2-1, with a weak D call TRBD2 (5 bases). The CDR3 loop spans 16 amino acids. Germline CDR1 reads KGHDR; CDR2 reads SFDVKD. Trimming took 1 base from V and 0 from J, leaving 9 bases between them. The CDR3 sequence is CATSDFGVRSYNEQFF. The CDR3 DNA follows: TGTGCCACCAGTGATTTCGGGGTACGCTCCTACAATGAGCAGTTCTTC.

V is TRBV2 and J is TRBJ1-2; TRBD1 is a possible D gene (5 bases). Trimming left V 1 base short and J 4 bases short, with 13 bases between. Germline V gene data show CDR1 as SNHLY and CDR2 as FYNNEI. CDR3 length: 15 residues. The CDR3 DNA is TGTGCCAGCAGTGAAGGACAGAGATCAGCCTATGGCTACACCTTC. It encodes CASSEGQRSAYGYTF.

The chain combines TRBV5-1 with TRBJ1-6; TRBD1 is a possible D gene (6 bases). This CDR3 spans 16 amino acids. CDR1 SGHRS and CDR2 YFSETQ come from the germline V gene. V was shortened by 0 bases and J by 5 bases, with 12 bases between the two germline ends. CDR3 protein: CASSLAGGTNNSPLHF. DNA for the CDR3: TGCGCCAGCAGCTTGGCCGGTGGGACAAATAATTCACCCCTCCACTTT.

This clone was picked up a small number of times. The chain joins TRBV6-5 to TRBJ1-6; TRBD1 is a possible D gene (6 bases). The CDR3 contains 14 residues. Germline loops: CDR1 MNHEY, CDR2 SVGAGI. Trimming took 5 bases from V and 7 from J, leaving 12 bases between them. CDR3 sequence reads: CASSPDRLNSPLHF. CDR3 DNA: TGTGCCAGCAGTCCGGACAGACTAAATTCACCCCTCCACTTT.

V gene TRBV15 combines with J gene TRBJ1-2; no reliable D call. CDR1 and CDR2 from the germline V gene are LNHNV and YYDKDF (reference sequence). CDR3 length: 13 residues. Trimming stripped 7 bases from V and 3 bases from J, with 12 bases between. The CDR3 reads CATTQVIDYGYTF. The DNA of the CDR3 is TGTGCCACCACCCAGGTGATCGACTATGGCTACACCTTC.

The chain has TRBV7-2 and TRBJ1-4; no reliable D call. Looked up from germline, CDR1 is SGHTA and CDR2 is FQGNSA. Trimming took off 5 bases at V and 5 bases at J, with 9 bases between the two ends. The CDR3 is made up of 13 amino acids. The DNA of the CDR3 is TGTGCCAGCAGCCTTACGCGGAATGAAAAACTGTTTTTT. This gives the protein CASSLTRNEKLFF. The full variable domain, its missing parts supplied by reference TRBV7-2 and TRBJ1-4, is GAGVSQSPSNKVTEKGKDVELRCDPISGHTALYWYRQSLGQGLEFLIYFQGNSAPDKSGLPSDRFSAERTGGSVSTLTIQRTQQEDSAVYLCASSLTRNEKLFFGSGTQLSVL.

This rearrangement joins TRBV12-3 or TRBV12-4 to TRBJ2-7, with 9 bases aligning to TRBD1. V lost 6 bases and J lost 7; bases outside the gene matches: 7. The length of the CDR3 is 13 residues. As DNA, the CDR3 is TGTGCCAGCAGCTACAGGGGGCAAGGAGAGCAGTACTTC. Encoded protein: CASSYRGQGEQYF.

The chain is built from TRBV7-8 and TRBJ2-2, with 8 bases matching TRBD1. The trim removed 1 base at V and 4 bases at J, leaving 2 bases unmatched. This CDR3 is 15 amino acids long. From germline, CDR1 is SGHVS and CDR2 FQNEAQ. CDR3 sequence (DNA): TGTGCCAGCAGCTTAGGCAGGGGGCCCACCGGGGAGCTGTTTTTT. Protein product: CASSLGRGPTGELFF.